The source of this T cell receptor (beta chain) is a study of beta chain features in type 1 diabetes. Study observations and caveats: Across all four CD4+ subsets, people with type 1 diabetes showed modestly shorter TCRB CDR3s. Any HLA type influence on TCRB rearrangement was left unresolved here. The similarity of naive, central memory and Treg TCRB repertoires appeared greater among patients than among healthy donors.

This clone was seen a few times. Its target is unknown. Expressed TCRB transcripts got sequenced, as all isolated RNA was reverse transcribed. Data came from immunoSEQ multiplex PCR; TCRdb stores just in-frame clones and leaves some out. This table holds 310,000 or so clones, over 7% found once. This CDR3 spans 14 amino acids. Germline V gene data show CDR1 as SGHDT and CDR2 as YYEEEE. The V end was cut by 6 bases, the J end by 1 base, with 14 bases between. The source material was central memory CD4+ T cells from blood. The source of this sequence is a man between 25 and 39 years old with type 1 diabetes. This chain uses TRBV5-6 with TRBJ2-7; maybe TRBD1 (6 bases). CDR3 coding DNA: TGTGCCAGCACCCAAAGAGGGGGTTCCTACGAGCAGTACTTC. This gives the protein CASTQRGGSYEQYF.